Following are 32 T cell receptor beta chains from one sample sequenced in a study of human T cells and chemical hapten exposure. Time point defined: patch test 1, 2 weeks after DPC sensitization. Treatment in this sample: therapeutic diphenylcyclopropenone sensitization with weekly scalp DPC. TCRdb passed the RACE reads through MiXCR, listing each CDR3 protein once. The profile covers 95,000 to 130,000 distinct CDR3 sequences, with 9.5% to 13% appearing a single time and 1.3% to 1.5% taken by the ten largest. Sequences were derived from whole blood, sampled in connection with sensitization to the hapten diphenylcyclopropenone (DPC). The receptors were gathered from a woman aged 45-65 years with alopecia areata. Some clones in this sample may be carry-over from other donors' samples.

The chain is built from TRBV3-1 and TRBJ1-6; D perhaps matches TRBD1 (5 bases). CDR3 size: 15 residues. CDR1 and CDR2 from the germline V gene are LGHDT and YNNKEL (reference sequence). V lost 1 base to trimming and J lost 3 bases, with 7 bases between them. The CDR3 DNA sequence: TGTGCCAGCAGCCAAGGACAGAGCTATAATTCACCCCTCCACTTT. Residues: CASSQGQSYNSPLHF.

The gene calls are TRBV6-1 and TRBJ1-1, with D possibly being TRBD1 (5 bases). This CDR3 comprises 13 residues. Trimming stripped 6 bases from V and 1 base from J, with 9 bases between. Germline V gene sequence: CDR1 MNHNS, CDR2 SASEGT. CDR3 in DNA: TGTGCCAGCAGGGTGACAGAGAACACTGAAGCTTTCTTT. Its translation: CASRVTENTEAFF.

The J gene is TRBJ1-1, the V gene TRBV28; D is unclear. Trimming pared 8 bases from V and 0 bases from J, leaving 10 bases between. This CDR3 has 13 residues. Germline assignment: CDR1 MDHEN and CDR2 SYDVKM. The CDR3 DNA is TGTGCCAGCCTCCCCCTAGTGAACACTGAAGCTTTCTTT. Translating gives CASLPLVNTEAFF.

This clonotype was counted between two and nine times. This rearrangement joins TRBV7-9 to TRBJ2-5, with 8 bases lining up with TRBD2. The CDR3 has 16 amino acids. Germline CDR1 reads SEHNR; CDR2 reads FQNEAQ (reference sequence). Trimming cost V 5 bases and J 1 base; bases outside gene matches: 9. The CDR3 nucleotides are TGTGCCAGCAGCCGACCGGGACTAGTCTTCCAAGAGACCCAGTACTTC. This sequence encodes CASSRPGLVFQETQYF.

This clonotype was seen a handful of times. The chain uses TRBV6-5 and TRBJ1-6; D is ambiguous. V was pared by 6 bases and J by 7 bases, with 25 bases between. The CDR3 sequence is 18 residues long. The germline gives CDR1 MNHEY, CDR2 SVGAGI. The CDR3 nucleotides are TGTGCCAGCAGAACGCACTCGGACGGCCCTATGCGAAATTCACCCCTCCACTTT. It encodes CASRTHSDGPMRNSPLHF.

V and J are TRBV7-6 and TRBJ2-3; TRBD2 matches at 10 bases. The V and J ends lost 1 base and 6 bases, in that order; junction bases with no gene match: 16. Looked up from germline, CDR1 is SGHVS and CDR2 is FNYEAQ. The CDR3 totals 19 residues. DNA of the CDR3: TGTGCCAGCAGCTTAGTCCCGGTGGCGGAGCGGGAGGGCCTCGATACGCAGTATTTT. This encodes CASSLVPVAEREGLDTQYF. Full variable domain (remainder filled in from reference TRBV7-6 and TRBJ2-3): GAGVSQSPRYKVTKRGQDVALRCDPISGHVSLYWYRQALGQGPEFLTYFNYEAQQDKSGLPNDRFSAERPEGSISTLTIQRTEQRDSAMYRCASSLVPVAEREGLDTQYFGPGTRLTVL.

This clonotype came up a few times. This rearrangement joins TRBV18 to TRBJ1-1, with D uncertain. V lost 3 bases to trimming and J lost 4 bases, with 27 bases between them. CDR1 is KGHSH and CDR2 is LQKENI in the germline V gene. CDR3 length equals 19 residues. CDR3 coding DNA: TGTGCCAGCTCACCTCTGGAGTGGGCAGGCGGCCGGACGGGCACTGAAGCTTTCTTT. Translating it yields CASSPLEWAGGRTGTEAFF.

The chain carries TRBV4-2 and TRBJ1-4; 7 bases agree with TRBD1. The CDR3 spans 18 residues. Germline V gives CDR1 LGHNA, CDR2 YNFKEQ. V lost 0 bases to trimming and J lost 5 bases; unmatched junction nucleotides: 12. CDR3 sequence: CASSQDWGTAPRNEKLFF. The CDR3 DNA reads TGTGCCAGCAGCCAAGACTGGGGGACAGCGCCCAGAAATGAAAAACTGTTTTTT.

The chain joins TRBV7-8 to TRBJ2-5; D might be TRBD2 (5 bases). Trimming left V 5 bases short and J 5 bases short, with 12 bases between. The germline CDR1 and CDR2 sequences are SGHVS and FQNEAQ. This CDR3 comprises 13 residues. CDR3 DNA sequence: TGTGCCAGCAGCCGGGGTTTTAAGGAGACCCAGTACTTC. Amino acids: CASSRGFKETQYF.

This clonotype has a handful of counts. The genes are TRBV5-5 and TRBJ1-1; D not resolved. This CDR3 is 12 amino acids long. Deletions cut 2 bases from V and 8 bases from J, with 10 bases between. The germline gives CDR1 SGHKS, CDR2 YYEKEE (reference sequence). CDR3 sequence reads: CASSLSLGEAFF. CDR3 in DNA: TGTGCCAGCAGCTTATCTCTCGGGGAAGCTTTCTTT.

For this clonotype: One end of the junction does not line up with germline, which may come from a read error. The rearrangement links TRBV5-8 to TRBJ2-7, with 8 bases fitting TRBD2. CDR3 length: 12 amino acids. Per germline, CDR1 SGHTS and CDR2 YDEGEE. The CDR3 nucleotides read TGTGCCAGCACCAACCCACCGGGACTAGGCGCATTC. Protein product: CASTNPPGLGAF.

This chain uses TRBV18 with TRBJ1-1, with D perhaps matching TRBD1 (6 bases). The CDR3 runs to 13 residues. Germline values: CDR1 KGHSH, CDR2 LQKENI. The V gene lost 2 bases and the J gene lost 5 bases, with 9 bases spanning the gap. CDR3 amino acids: CASSPTGTTEAFF. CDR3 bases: TGTGCCAGCTCACCAACCGGGACAACTGAAGCTTTCTTT.

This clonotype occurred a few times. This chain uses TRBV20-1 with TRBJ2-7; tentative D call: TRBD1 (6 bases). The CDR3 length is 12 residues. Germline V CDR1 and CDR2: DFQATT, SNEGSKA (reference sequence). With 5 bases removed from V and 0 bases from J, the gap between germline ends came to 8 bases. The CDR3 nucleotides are TGCAGTGCTTCGGACAGCTCCTACGAGCAGTACTTC. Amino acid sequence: CSASDSSYEQYF.

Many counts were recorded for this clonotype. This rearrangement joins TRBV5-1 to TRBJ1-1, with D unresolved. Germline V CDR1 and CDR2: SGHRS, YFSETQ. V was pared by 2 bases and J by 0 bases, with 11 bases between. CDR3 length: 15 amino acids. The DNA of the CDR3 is TGCGCCAGCAGCTTTGGACTCACCATGAACACTGAAGCTTTCTTT. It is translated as CASSFGLTMNTEAFF.

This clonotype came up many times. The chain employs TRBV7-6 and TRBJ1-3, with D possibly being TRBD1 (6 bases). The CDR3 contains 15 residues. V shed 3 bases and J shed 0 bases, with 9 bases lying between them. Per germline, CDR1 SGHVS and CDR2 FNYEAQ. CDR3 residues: CASSLDSYSGNTIYF. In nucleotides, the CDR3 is TGTGCCAGCAGCTTGGACAGTTACTCTGGAAACACCATATATTTT. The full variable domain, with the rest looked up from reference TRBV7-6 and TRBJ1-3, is GAGVSQSPRYKVTKRGQDVALRCDPISGHVSLYWYRQALGQGPEFLTYFNYEAQQDKSGLPNDRFSAERPEGSISTLTIQRTEQRDSAMYRCASSLDSYSGNTIYFGEGSWLTVV.

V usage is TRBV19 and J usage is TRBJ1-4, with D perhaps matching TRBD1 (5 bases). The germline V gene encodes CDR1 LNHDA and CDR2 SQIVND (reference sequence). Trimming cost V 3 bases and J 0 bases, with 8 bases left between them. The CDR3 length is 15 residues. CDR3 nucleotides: TGTGCCAGTAGTATCGGGGGAACAACTAATGAAAAACTGTTTTTT. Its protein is CASSIGGTTNEKLFF.

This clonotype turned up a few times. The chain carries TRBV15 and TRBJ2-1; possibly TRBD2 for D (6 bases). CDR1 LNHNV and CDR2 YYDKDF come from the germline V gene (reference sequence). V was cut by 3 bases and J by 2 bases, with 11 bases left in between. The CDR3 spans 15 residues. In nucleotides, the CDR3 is TGTGCCACCAGCAGGGTAACGGGAGCCTACAATGAGCAGTTCTTC. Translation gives CATSRVTGAYNEQFF.

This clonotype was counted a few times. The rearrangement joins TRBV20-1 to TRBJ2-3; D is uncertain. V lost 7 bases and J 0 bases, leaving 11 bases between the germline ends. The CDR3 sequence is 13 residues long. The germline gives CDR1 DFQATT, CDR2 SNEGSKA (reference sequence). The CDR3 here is CSGAYPSTDTQYF. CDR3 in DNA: TGCAGTGGGGCCTATCCAAGCACAGATACGCAGTATTTT.

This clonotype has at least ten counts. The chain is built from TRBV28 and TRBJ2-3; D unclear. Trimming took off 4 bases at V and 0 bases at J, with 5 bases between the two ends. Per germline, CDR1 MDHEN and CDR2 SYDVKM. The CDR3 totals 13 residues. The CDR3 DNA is TGTGCCAGCAGTTCCCCTAGCACAGATACGCAGTATTTT. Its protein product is CASSSPSTDTQYF.

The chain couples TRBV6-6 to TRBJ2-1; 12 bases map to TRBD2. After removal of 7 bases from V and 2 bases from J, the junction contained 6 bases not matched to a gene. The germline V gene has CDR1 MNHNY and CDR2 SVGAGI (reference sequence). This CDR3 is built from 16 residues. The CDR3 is CASTQTSGSAYNEQFF. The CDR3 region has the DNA TGTGCCAGCACCCAGACTAGCGGGAGCGCCTACAATGAGCAGTTCTTC.

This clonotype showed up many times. The CDR3 reads CASSWPNTGELFF. The CDR3 DNA is TGTGCCAGCAGCTGGCCGAACACCGGGGAGCTGTTTTTT. This chain links TRBV6-5 with TRBJ2-2; D is unresolved. This CDR3 region has 13 residues. The V end lost 6 bases, the J end lost 0 bases, and 5 bases lay between the germline ends. The germline CDR1 and CDR2 sequences are MNHEY and SVGAGI.

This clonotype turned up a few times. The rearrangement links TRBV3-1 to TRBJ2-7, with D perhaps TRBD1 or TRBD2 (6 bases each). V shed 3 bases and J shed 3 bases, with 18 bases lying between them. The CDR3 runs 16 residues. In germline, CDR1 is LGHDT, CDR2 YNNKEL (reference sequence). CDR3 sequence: CASSQAGEREVYEQYF. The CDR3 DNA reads TGTGCCAGCAGCCAGGCAGGGGAAAGGGAGGTCTACGAGCAGTACTTC.

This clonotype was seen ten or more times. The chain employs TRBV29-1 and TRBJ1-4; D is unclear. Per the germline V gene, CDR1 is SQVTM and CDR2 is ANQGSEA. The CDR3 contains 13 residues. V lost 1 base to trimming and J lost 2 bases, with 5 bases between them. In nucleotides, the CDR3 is TGCAGCGTTGAAGTCGGTACTAATGAAAAACTGTTTTTT. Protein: CSVEVGTNEKLFF.

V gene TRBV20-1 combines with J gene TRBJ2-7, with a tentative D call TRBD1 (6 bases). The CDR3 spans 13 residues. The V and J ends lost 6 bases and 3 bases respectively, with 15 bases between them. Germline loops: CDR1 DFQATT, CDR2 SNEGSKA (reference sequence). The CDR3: CSAPADRSYEQYF. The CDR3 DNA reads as TGCAGTGCCCCGGCGGACAGAAGCTACGAGCAGTACTTC.

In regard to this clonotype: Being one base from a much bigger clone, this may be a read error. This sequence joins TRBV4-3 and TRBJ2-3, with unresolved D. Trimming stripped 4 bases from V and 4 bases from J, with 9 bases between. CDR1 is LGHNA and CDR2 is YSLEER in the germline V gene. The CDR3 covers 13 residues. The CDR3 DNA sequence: TGCGCCAGCAGCCTTACCCGCGCAGATACGCAGTATTTT. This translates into CASSLTRADTQYF.

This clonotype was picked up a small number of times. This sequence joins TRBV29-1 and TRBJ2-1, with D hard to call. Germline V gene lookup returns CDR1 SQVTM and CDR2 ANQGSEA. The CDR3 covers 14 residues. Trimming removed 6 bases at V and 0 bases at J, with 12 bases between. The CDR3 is CSVPGRSSYNEQFF. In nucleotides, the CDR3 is TGCAGCGTGCCAGGTCGAAGCTCCTACAATGAGCAGTTCTTC.

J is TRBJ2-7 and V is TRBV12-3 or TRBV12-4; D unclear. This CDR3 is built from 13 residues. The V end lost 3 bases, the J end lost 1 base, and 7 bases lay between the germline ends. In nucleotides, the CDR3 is TGTGCCAGCAGTTTGTGGGCTTCCTACGAGCAGTACTTC. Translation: CASSLWASYEQYF.

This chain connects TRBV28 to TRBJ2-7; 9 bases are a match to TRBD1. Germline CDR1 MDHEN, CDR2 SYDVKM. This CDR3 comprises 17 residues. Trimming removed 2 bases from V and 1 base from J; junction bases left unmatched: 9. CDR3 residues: CASSLGSPGTGSYEQYF. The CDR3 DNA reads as TGTGCCAGCAGTTTAGGGTCACCCGGGACAGGGTCCTACGAGCAGTACTTC.

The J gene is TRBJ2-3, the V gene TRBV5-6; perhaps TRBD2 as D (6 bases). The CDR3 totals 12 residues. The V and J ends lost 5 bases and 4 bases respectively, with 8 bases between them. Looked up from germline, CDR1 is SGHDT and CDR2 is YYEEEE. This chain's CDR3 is CASRWGADTQYF. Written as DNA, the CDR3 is TGTGCCAGCAGGTGGGGGGCAGATACGCAGTATTTT.

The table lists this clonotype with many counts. CDR3 region: CASSQRLAPYNEQFF. CDR3 in DNA: TGTGCCAGCAGCCAGAGACTAGCGCCCTACAATGAGCAGTTCTTC. The rearrangement uses TRBV11-2 and TRBJ2-1, with 8 bases lining up with TRBD2. Per germline, CDR1 SGHAT and CDR2 FQNNGV. The ends lost 5 bases at V and 2 bases at J; junction bases unmatched: 5. The CDR3 covers 15 residues. The full variable domain, rest sourced from reference TRBV11-2 and TRBJ2-1, is EAGVAQSPRYKIIEKRQSVAFWCNPISGHATLYWYQQILGQGPKLLIQFQNNGVVDDSQLPKDRFSAERLKGVDSTLKIQPAKLEDSAVYLCASSQRLAPYNEQFFGPGTRLTVL.

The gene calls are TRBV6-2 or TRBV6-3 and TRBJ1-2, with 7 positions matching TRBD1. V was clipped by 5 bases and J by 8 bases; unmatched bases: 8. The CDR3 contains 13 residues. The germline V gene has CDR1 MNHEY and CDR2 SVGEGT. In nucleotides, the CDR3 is TGTGCCAGCAGTCTTGGACAGGAACAAGGCTACACCTTC. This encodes CASSLGQEQGYTF.

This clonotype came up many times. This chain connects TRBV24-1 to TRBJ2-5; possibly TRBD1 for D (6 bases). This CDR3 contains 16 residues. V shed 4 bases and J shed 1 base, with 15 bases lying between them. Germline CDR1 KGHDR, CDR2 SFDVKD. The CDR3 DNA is TGTGCCACCAGTGACGCTCGACAGGCGTCCCAAGAGACCCAGTACTTC. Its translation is CATSDARQASQETQYF.